This T cell receptor beta chain was identified in a study of identical twins. There are a few counts of this clonotype. Its cognate antigen is unknown. This CDR3 is 17 amino acids long. The V end lost 0 bases, the J end lost 2 bases, and 15 bases lay between the germline ends. Looked up from germline, CDR1 is LGHNA and CDR2 is YSLEER. The study's findings and limits: There was an excess of low generation probability in the out-of-frame alpha sequences that twins shared. Invariant MAIT and iNKT cells could partly confound zero-insertion analyses.

TCRdb reprocessed the 5' RACE reads via MiXCR and lists one record per CDR3 protein. The table lists some 660,000 distinct CDR3 sequences, around 8.3% of them singletons. This same sample was also part of a study on yellow fever vaccine responses in identical twins.

This rearrangement joins TRBV4-3 to TRBJ2-3; the D is unclear. The receptor was derived from a woman between 18 and 30 years old in good health. Specimen: PBMCs. The CDR3 protein is CASSQDSQGPHTDTQYF. The CDR3 DNA follows: TGCGCCAGCAGCCAAGATAGCCAAGGACCACACACAGATACGCAGTATTTT.